The 32 T cell receptor beta chains below come from one sample, sequenced in a study of cytomegalovirus exposure and HLA in healthy donors. Amplification used 60 Vbeta primers and 13 Jbeta primers. Data came from immunoSEQ multiplex PCR; TCRdb stores just in-frame clones and leaves some out. The sample consists of about 140,000 clones, around 90% of them appearing once. Sequencing used PBMCs. The receptors stem from a woman between 40 and 50 years old in good health and CMV-seronegative.

The V gene is TRBV4-1, the J gene TRBJ1-4, with D perhaps TRBD1 (5 bases). V lost 6 bases to trimming and J lost 5 bases, with 16 bases between them. The CDR3 runs 15 residues. Germline CDR1 reads MGHRA; CDR2 reads YSYEKL. The chain's CDR3 is CASRPQGEGNEKLFF. The CDR3 nucleotides read TGCGCCAGCAGGCCCCAAGGGGAGGGGAATGAAAAACTGTTTTTT.

V gene TRBV7-2 combines with J gene TRBJ2-1; TRBD1 aligns across 7 bases. Germline V gives CDR1 SGHTA, CDR2 FQGNSA. The J segment lost 2 bases and the V segment lost 5 bases, leaving 6 bases of the junction unmatched. This CDR3 is built from 15 residues. The CDR3 protein is CASSLLGGAYNEQFF. CDR3 sequence (DNA): TGTGCCAGCAGCCTATTAGGGGGCGCCTACAATGAGCAGTTCTTC. The full variable domain, completed using reference TRBV7-2 and TRBJ2-1, is GAGVSQSPSNKVTEKGKDVELRCDPISGHTALYWYRQSLGQGLEFLIYFQGNSAPDKSGLPSDRFSAERTGGSVSTLTIQRTQQEDSAVYLCASSLLGGAYNEQFFGPGTRLTVL.

In nucleotides, the CDR3 is TGTGCCAGCAGCCCATCCTGGACAGGTGGGCCCTACGAGCAGTACTTC. Translation: CASSPSWTGGPYEQYF. The V and J genes are TRBV11-3 and TRBJ2-7; 7 nucleotides line up with TRBD1. The CDR3 loop spans 16 amino acids. J gave up 2 bases and V 5 bases, and 12 bases lay outside the gene matches. Germline lookup yields CDR1 SGHNT and CDR2 YENEEA.

The chain joins TRBV6-1 to TRBJ2-1; TRBD2 matches at 8 bases. Germline CDR1 reads MNHNS; CDR2 reads SASEGT. The CDR3 is 19 residues long. Trimming cost V 2 bases and J 1 base; bases outside gene matches: 13. The DNA for the CDR3 is TGTGCCAGCAGTGAATTCTCGGGAGGGCCGGTTAGGTCCTACAATGAGCAGTTCTTC. The encoded protein is CASSEFSGGPVRSYNEQFF.

V usage is TRBV6-5 and J usage is TRBJ2-3; 8 nucleotides match TRBD2. The CDR3 extends over 14 amino acids. Germline V gene sequence: CDR1 MNHEY, CDR2 SVGAGI. V lost 6 bases, J lost 2 bases, and 4 bases stayed unmatched. CDR3 loop: CASRTGGYTDTQYF. The CDR3 DNA reads as TGTGCCAGCAGAACGGGAGGGTACACAGATACGCAGTATTTT.

The V call is TRBV11-3, the J call TRBJ2-1; 11 bases map to TRBD1. Germline trimming cut 6 bases from V and 4 bases from J; bases unmatched to any gene: 8. The CDR3 runs 16 residues. Germline lookup yields CDR1 SGHNT and CDR2 YENEEA. The CDR3 spells CASSTSGTGGYNEQFF. Here the CDR3 DNA reads TGTGCCAGCAGTACCTCCGGGACAGGGGGTTACAATGAGCAGTTCTTC.

V gene TRBV7-9 combines with J gene TRBJ2-7, with TRBD1 matching over 8 bases. V gave up 5 bases and J gave up 2 bases; unmatched junction bases: 8. The CDR3 length is 15 residues. The V gene's germline CDR1 is SEHNR and CDR2 FQNEAQ (reference sequence). The CDR3 bases are TGTGCCAGCAGCCACGCCGGGACAGGAACCTACGAGCAGTACTTC. Translation gives CASSHAGTGTYEQYF.

The gene calls are TRBV30 and TRBJ1-2; 7 bases map to TRBD1. V lost 6 bases and J lost 1; bases outside the gene matches: 8. CDR3 length: 14 amino acids. Per germline, CDR1 GTSNPN and CDR2 SVGIG (reference sequence). The CDR3 nucleotides are TGTGCCTGTCCCGCGACAGGGTTTAACTATGGCTACACCTTC. This encodes CACPATGFNYGYTF.

The rearrangement uses TRBV2 and TRBJ2-1; D may be TRBD2 (7 bases). V lost 6 bases, J lost 0 bases, and 24 bases lay in between. Germline V CDR1 and CDR2: SNHLY, FYNNEI. The CDR3 loop spans 19 amino acids. The CDR3 sequence is CASRNTLNSAGASYNEQFF. The CDR3 nucleotides read TGTGCCAGCAGAAATACCTTAAATAGTGCGGGGGCCTCCTACAATGAGCAGTTCTTC.

This chain links TRBV11-3 with TRBJ2-3; 8 bases align to TRBD2. V dropped 5 bases and J dropped 2; count of bases not matched to a gene: 9. This CDR3 is built from 16 residues. Germline V gene lookup returns CDR1 SGHNT and CDR2 YENEEA. DNA of the CDR3: TGTGCCAGCAGCCCGAGTAGCGGGACTCTCACAGATACGCAGTATTTT. Amino acid sequence: CASSPSSGTLTDTQYF.

The chain uses TRBV11-3 and TRBJ2-3; D remains ambiguous. V was cut by 1 base and J by 2 bases, with 10 bases left in between. The germline V gene has CDR1 SGHNT and CDR2 YENEEA. This CDR3 region has 15 residues. The CDR3 loop reads CASSLASVYTDTQYF. The DNA for the CDR3 is TGTGCCAGCAGCTTAGCGAGTGTCTACACAGATACGCAGTATTTT.

This clone was picked up one time. The chain employs TRBV6-1 and TRBJ2-7; 8 positions match TRBD1. The V and J ends lost 11 bases and 5 bases, in that order; junction bases with no gene match: 11. CDR1 MNHNS and CDR2 SASEGT come from the germline V gene. The CDR3 runs 13 residues. The DNA for the CDR3 is TGTGCCGGGACCACGGACAGGGATGACGAGCAGTACTTC. This translates into CAGTTDRDDEQYF.

The rearrangement uses TRBV11-1 and TRBJ1-1; TRBD1 agrees at 7 bases. Losses at the gene ends were 6 bases for V and 4 bases for J; bases not matched to a gene: 11. Germline values: CDR1 SGHAT, CDR2 FQDESV (reference sequence). The CDR3 totals 15 residues. The CDR3 loop reads CASSSTRTGLTEAFF. The CDR3 DNA is TGTGCCAGCAGTTCTACGCGGACAGGCCTCACTGAAGCTTTCTTT.

CDR3 in DNA: TGTGCCAGCAGCTTAGTTTCTGGGGCAGCTAACTATGGCTACACCTTC. Amino acid sequence: CASSLVSGAANYGYTF. The rearrangement joins TRBV11-3 to TRBJ1-2, with D possibly TRBD1 on 5 matching bases. This CDR3 is built from 16 residues. V lost 1 base and J 0 bases, leaving 12 bases between the germline ends. Germline lookup yields CDR1 SGHNT and CDR2 YENEEA.

The chain recombines TRBV5-1 with TRBJ2-3, with 8 nucleotides matching TRBD2. V trimming: 0 bases; J trimming: 4 bases; junction bases outside the gene matches: 22. From germline, CDR1 is SGHRS and CDR2 YFSETQ. The CDR3 loop spans 21 amino acids. The CDR3 DNA reads as TGCGCCAGCAGCTTGGTCCTCGTGGTATCCCTAGCGGGTGCGTCCGCAGATACGCAGTATTTT. It specifies CASSLVLVVSLAGASADTQYF.

The V and J genes are TRBV4-1 and TRBJ2-7; 11 nucleotides align to TRBD2. The V gene end was trimmed by 2 bases and the J gene end by 3 bases; junction bases not matched to a gene: 6. CDR1 is MGHRA, CDR2 YSYEKL, per germline. CDR3 length equals 16 residues. For the CDR3, the DNA is TGCGCCAGCAGCCAAAGTCCAGGACTAGCGGGCTACGAGCAGTACTTC. Amino acids: CASSQSPGLAGYEQYF.

This clone has only one observation. The gene calls are TRBV10-1 and TRBJ1-2; tentative D call: TRBD1 (5 bases). Trimming took 2 bases from V and 2 from J, leaving 9 bases between them. Germline assignment: CDR1 WNHNN and CDR2 SYGVQD (reference sequence). The CDR3 spans 14 residues. The chain's CDR3 is CASSEKGRNYGYTF. CDR3 coding DNA: TGCGCCAGCAGTGAGAAGGGGCGGAACTATGGCTACACCTTC.

This clone is a singleton in its sample. It is unclear where the CDR3 begins or ends on the DNA, so no DNA is shown, and the CDR3 is as TCRdb lists it. V is TRBV5-1 and J is TRBJ2-5; the D segment call TRBD2 is taken from the table without a DNA check. CDR1 is SGHRS and CDR2 is YFSETQ in the germline V gene. Including both end residues, the CDR3 is 14 amino acids long. CDR3 sequence: CASSFGSGEETQYF.

The rearrangement uses TRBV5-1 and TRBJ2-4; D is unresolved. V lost 0 bases to trimming and J lost 11 bases, with 6 bases between them. CDR1 and CDR2 from the germline V gene are SGHRS and YFSETQ. This CDR3 is built from 11 residues. The CDR3 spells CASSLGLVQYF. CDR3 DNA: TGCGCCAGCAGCTTGGGACTGGTTCAGTACTTC.

The V call is TRBV11-3, the J call TRBJ1-1; D unclear. V was shortened by 2 bases and J by 5 bases, with 12 bases between the two germline ends. Germline V gene data show CDR1 as SGHNT and CDR2 as YENEEA. The CDR3 contains 14 residues. The CDR3 DNA follows: TGTGCCAGCAGCTTAAACTACGGGGTTACTGAAGCTTTCTTT. Translation gives CASSLNYGVTEAFF.

This clone showed up just once. J is TRBJ2-1 and V is TRBV27, with 11 bases fitting TRBD2. This CDR3 has 14 amino acids. Germline V gene lookup returns CDR1 MNHEY and CDR2 SMNVEV (reference sequence). Trimming took 3 bases from V and 12 from J; bases not matched to a gene: 7. CDR3 region: CASSLSLAGVSQFF. The CDR3 DNA sequence: TGTGCCAGCAGTTTGTCACTAGCGGGAGTCTCGCAGTTCTTC.

The gene calls are TRBV7-9 and TRBJ2-5; D is perhaps TRBD2 (6 bases). Germline V gives CDR1 SEHNR, CDR2 FQNEAQ (reference sequence). The V gene lost 9 bases and the J gene lost 10 bases, with 18 bases spanning the gap. The CDR3 consists of 12 residues. The CDR3 sequence is CARGSDQEGQYF. The CDR3 DNA follows: TGTGCCAGGGGCTCCGACCAGGAGGGCCAGTACTTC.

The chain joins TRBV7-9 to TRBJ2-2, with D hard to call. CDR1 and CDR2 (germline): SEHNR, FQNEAQ (reference sequence). The length of the CDR3 is 15 residues. V was shortened by 1 base and J by 4 bases, with 10 bases between the two germline ends. For the CDR3, the DNA is TGTGCCAGCAGCTTAGAATATGCGTTCACCGGGGAGCTGTTTTTT. Its protein is CASSLEYAFTGELFF.

Here the CDR3 DNA reads TGCGCCAGCAGCCAATTCGGGACTAGCGGTTACGAGCAGTACTTC. Residues: CASSQFGTSGYEQYF. The chain links TRBV4-1 to TRBJ2-7, with 11 bases fitting TRBD2. Unmatched junction bases numbered 4, after V lost 2 bases and J lost 4 bases. Germline lookup yields CDR1 MGHRA and CDR2 YSYEKL. The CDR3 is made up of 15 amino acids.

The rearrangement links TRBV14 to TRBJ2-1; D is unresolved. V lost 0 bases to trimming and J lost 8 bases, with 11 bases between them. In germline, CDR1 is SGHDN, CDR2 FVKESK. The CDR3 is 14 residues long. CDR3 nucleotide sequence: TGTGCCAGCAGCCAAGATACGAGTGAGTATGAGCAGTTCTTC. Translated, it gives CASSQDTSEYEQFF.

A remark on this clone: The sample carries other DNA sequences with the same CDR3. The chain is built from TRBV7-8 and TRBJ2-7; 9 bases line up with TRBD1. The CDR3 has 15 residues. CDR1 and CDR2 from the germline V gene are SGHVS and FQNEAQ. The junction had 4 bases not matched to a gene; V was cut back by 2 bases and J by 2 bases. The CDR3 sequence is CASSLPGQGPYEQYF. The DNA of the CDR3 is TGTGCCAGCAGCTTACCGGGACAGGGCCCCTACGAGCAGTACTTC.

The CDR3 DNA sequence: TGTGCCAGTCCTTTGGGACTAGCGGGAGCGATCCACTACGAGCAGTACTTC. Translated: CASPLGLAGAIHYEQYF. V and J are TRBV5-8 and TRBJ2-7, with 14 bases that match TRBD2. The germline gives CDR1 SGHTS, CDR2 YDEGEE. CDR3 length equals 17 residues. V dropped 8 bases and J dropped 3; count of bases not matched to a gene: 13.

The chain carries TRBV29-1 and TRBJ1-1; D is undetermined. This CDR3 spans 13 amino acids. Trimming pared 6 bases from V and 1 base from J, leaving 12 bases between. CDR1 is SQVTM, CDR2 ANQGSEA, per germline. The CDR3 region has the DNA TGCAGCGTGACCGGGAGCCAGAACACTGAAGCTTTCTTT. This encodes CSVTGSQNTEAFF.

The chain couples TRBV9 to TRBJ2-3, with 7 bases aligning to TRBD2. Germline values: CDR1 SGDLS, CDR2 YYNGEE. Germline trimming cut 1 base from V and 1 base from J; bases unmatched to any gene: 6. There are 16 residues in the CDR3. Here the CDR3 reads CASSVFGEGRTDTQYF. The CDR3 DNA reads TGTGCCAGCAGCGTATTTGGGGAGGGGCGCACAGATACGCAGTATTTT.

V is TRBV5-1 and J is TRBJ2-2; D is perhaps TRBD1 (6 bases). CDR1 and CDR2 (germline): SGHRS, YFSETQ. Trimming stripped 4 bases from V and 6 bases from J, with 16 bases between. The CDR3 covers 15 residues. The CDR3 loop reads CASSGGQSVAGELFF. CDR3 sequence (DNA): TGCGCCAGCAGCGGAGGACAGTCCGTGGCCGGGGAGCTGTTTTTT.

This chain connects TRBV7-8 to TRBJ2-6; unclear D gene. Between the trimmed V and J ends, which lost 4 bases and 0 bases, there was a span of 13 bases. Per germline, CDR1 SGHVS and CDR2 FQNEAQ. The CDR3 extends over 17 amino acids. The CDR3 bases are TGTGCCAGCAGCTCATCAATGGGCTACTCTGGGGCCAACGTCCTGACTTTC. Translation gives CASSSSMGYSGANVLTF.

V usage is TRBV27 and J usage is TRBJ2-7; TRBD2 aligns across 9 bases. After removal of 3 bases from V and 2 bases from J, the junction contained 2 bases not matched to a gene. This CDR3 contains 14 residues. Germline CDR1 and CDR2: MNHEY and SMNVEV (reference sequence). For the CDR3, the DNA is TGTGCCAGCAGTTTGACTAGCGGAGCCTACGAGCAGTACTTC. This translates into CASSLTSGAYEQYF.